This TCR beta chain was recorded in a study of blood T cells in healthy people across ages. General observations from the study: A conclusive naive versus antigen-experienced comparison was prevented by the unsorted PBMCs. Samples with more naive T cells showed higher observed beta diversity.

Next came a second PCR, run for about 6 to 12 cycles, which used a sample-barcoded 5' primer along with a J-beta primer mix. TCRdb passed the 5' RACE reads through MiXCR, listing each CDR3 protein once. The data show roughly 2 million distinct CDR3 sequences, with roughly 49% seen just once and less than 2.5% held by the top ten. The sample holds a few counts of this clonotype. Its antigen is still unknown. Germline CDR1 reads DFQATT; CDR2 reads SNEGSKA (reference sequence). This CDR3 is built from 14 residues. The trim removed 0 bases at V and 4 bases at J, leaving 4 bases unmatched. The TCR comes from a woman in her 40s in good health. The specimen was blood. V and J are TRBV20-1 and TRBJ1-1, with 8 bases identical to TRBD1. The chain's CDR3 is CSARDRGRGTEAFF. Written as DNA, the CDR3 is TGCAGTGCTAGAGACAGGGGGCGCGGCACTGAAGCTTTCTTT.